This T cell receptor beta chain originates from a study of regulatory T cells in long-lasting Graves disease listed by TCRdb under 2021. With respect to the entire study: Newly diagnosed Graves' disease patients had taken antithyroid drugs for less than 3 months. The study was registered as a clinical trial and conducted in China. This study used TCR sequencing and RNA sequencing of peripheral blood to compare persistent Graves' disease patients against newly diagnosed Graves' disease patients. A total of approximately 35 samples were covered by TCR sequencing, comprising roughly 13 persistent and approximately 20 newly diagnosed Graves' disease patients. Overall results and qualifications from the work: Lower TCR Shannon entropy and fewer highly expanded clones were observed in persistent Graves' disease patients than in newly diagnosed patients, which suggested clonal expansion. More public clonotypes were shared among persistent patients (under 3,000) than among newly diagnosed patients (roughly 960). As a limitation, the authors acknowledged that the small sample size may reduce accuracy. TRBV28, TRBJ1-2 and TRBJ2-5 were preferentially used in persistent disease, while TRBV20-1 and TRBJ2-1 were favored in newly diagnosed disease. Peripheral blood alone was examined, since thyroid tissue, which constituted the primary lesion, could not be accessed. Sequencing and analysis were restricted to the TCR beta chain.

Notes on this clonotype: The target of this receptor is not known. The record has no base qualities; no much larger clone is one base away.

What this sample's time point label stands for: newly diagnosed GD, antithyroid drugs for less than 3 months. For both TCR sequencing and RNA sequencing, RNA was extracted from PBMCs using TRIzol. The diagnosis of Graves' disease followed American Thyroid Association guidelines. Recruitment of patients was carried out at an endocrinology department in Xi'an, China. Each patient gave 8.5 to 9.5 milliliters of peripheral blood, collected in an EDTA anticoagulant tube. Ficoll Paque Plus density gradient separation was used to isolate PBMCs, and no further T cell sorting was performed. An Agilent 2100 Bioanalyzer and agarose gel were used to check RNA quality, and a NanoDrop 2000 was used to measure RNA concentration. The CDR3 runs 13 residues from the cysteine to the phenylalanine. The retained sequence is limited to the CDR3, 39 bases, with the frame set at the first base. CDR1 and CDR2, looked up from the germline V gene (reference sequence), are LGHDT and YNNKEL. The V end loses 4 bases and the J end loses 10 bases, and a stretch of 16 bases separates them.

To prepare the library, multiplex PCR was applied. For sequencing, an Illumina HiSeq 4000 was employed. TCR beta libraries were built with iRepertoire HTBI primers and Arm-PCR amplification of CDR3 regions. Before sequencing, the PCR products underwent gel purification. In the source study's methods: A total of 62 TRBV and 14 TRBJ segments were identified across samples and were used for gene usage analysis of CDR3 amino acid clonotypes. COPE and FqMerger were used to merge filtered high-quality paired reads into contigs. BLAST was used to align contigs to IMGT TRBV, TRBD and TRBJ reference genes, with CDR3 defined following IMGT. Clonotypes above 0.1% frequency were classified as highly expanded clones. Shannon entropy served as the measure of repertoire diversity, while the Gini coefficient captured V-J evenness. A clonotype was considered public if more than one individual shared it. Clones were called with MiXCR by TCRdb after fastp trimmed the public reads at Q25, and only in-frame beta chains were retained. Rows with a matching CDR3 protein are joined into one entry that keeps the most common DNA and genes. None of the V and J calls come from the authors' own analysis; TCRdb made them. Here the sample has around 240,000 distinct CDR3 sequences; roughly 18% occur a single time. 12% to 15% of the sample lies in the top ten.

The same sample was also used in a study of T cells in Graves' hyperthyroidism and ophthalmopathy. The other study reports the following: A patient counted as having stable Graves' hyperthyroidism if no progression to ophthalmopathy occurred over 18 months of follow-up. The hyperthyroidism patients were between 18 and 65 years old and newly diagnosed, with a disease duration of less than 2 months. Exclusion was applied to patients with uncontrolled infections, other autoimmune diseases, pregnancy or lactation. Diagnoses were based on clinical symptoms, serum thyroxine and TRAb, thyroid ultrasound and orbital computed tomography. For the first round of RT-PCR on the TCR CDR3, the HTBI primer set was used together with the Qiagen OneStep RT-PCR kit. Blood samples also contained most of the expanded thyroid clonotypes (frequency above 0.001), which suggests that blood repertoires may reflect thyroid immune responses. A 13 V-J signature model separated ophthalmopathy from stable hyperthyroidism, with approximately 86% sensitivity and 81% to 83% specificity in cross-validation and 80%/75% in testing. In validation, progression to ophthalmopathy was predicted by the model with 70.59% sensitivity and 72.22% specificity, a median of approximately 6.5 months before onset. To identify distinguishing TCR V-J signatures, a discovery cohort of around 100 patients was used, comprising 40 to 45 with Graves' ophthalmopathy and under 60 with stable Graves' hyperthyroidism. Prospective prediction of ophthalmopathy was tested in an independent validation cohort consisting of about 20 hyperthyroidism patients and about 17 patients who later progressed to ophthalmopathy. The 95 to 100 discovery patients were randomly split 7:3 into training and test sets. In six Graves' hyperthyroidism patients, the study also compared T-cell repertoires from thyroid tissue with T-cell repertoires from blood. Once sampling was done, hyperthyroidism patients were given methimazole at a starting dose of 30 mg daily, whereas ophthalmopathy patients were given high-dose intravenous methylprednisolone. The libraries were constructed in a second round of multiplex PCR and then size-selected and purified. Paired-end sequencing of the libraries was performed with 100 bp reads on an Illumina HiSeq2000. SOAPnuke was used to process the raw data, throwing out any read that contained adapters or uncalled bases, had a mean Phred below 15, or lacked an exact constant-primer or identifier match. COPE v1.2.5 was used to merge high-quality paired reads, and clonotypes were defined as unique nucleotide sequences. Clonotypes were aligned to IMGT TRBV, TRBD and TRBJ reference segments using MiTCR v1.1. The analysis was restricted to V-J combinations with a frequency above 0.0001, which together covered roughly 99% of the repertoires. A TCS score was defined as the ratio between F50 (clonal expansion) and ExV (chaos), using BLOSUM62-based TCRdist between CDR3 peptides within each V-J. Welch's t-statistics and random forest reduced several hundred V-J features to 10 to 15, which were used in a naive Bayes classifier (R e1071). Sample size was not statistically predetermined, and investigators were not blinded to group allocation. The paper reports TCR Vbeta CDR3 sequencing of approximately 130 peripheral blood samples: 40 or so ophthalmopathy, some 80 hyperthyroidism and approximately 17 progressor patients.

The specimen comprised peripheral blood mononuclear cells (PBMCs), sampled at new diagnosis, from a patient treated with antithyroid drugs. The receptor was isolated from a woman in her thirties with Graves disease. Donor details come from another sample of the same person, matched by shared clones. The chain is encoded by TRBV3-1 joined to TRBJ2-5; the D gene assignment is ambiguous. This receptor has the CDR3 CASSRPSAPGQYF. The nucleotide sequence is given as TGTGCCAGCAGCCGACCATCGGCCCCGGGCCAGTACTTC.